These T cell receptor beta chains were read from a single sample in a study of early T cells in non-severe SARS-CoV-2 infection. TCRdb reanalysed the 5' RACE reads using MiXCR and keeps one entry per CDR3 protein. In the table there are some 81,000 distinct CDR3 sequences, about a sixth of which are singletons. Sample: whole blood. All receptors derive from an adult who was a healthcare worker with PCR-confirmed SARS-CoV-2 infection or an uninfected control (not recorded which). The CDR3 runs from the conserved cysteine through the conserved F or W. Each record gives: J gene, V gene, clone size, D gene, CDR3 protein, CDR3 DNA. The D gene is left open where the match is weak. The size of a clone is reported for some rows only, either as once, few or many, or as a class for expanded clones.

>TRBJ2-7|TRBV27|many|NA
CASSWGRLYEQYF
TGTGCCAGCAGTTGGGGCCGGCTCTACGAGCAGTACTTC
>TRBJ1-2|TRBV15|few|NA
CATSIPGRGSYGYTF
TGTGCCACCAGCATCCCCGGGAGGGGCTCGTATGGCTACACCTTC
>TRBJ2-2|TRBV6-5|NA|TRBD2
CASRRAGLASNTGELFF
TGTGCCAGCAGAAGGGCGGGACTAGCAAGTAACACCGGGGAGCTGTTTTTT
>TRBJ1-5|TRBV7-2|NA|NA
CASSFIGQAGNQPQHF
TGTGCCAGCAGCTTTATCGGGCAGGCGGGGAATCAGCCCCAGCATTTT
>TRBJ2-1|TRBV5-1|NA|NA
CASSPRTHLFQSRQFF
TGCGCCAGCAGCCCGCGGACTCACCTTTTTCAATCGAGACAGTTCTTC
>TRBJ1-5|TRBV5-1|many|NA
CASSLEGQPQHF
TGCGCCAGCAGCTTGGAAGGGCAACCCCAGCATTTT
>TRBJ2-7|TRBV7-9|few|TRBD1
CASSSRPGQGYEQYF
TGTGCCAGCAGCTCCCGCCCGGGACAGGGTTACGAGCAGTACTTC
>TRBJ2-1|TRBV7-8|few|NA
CASSLVFIDEQFF
TGTGCCAGCAGCTTAGTATTCATTGATGAGCAGTTCTTC
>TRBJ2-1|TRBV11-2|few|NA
CASSLVPGHNEQFF
TGTGCCAGCAGCTTAGTCCCGGGACACAATGAGCAGTTCTTC
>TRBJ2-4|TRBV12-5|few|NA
CASGIDGNIQYF
TGTGCTAGTGGCATTGATGGAAACATTCAGTACTTC
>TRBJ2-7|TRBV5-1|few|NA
CASSPQASGSYEQYF
TGCGCCAGCAGCCCACAGGCGTCCGGAAGTTACGAGCAGTACTTC
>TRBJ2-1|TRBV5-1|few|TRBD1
CASSLRDSSYNEQFF
TGCGCCAGCAGCTTAAGGGACAGCTCCTACAATGAGCAGTTCTTC
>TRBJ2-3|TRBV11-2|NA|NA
CASSLDAGNKDTQYF
TGTGCCAGCAGCTTAGATGCGGGAAACAAAGATACGCAGTATTTT
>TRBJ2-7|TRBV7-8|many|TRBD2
CASSSFKGASGTYEQYF
TGTGCCAGCAGCTCCTTCAAGGGGGCTAGCGGGACCTACGAGCAGTACTTC
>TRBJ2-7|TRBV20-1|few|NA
CSARDPSGFRNLEQYF
TGCAGTGCTAGAGACCCTTCAGGGTTCCGGAACCTTGAGCAGTACTTC
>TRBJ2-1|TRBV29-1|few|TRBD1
CSARQGNEQFF
TGCAGCGCAAGACAGGGGAATGAGCAGTTCTTC
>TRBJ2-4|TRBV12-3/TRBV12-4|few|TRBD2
CASRSTKGLVGIQYF
TGTGCCAGCAGGTCAACTAAGGGACTAGTGGGCATTCAGTACTTC
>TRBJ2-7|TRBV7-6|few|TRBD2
CASSLAGDYEQYF
TGTGCCAGCAGCCTAGCGGGAGACTACGAGCAGTACTTC
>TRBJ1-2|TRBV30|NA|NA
CACGTAYGYTF
TGTGCCTGTGGGACCGCCTATGGCTACACCTTC
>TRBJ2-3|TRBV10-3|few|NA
CAISESEGADTQYF
TGTGCCATCAGTGAGTCGGAGGGAGCAGATACGCAGTATTTT
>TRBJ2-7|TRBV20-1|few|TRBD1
CSADLGTGKYEQYF
TGCAGTGCTGACCTTGGGACAGGGAAGTACGAGCAGTACTTC
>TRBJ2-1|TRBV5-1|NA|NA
CASSFQQAHNEQFF
TGCGCCAGCAGCTTCCAACAGGCCCACAATGAGCAGTTCTTC
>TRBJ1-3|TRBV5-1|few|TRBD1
CASSQGGINTIYF
TGCGCCAGCAGCCAAGGGGGCATCAACACCATATATTTT
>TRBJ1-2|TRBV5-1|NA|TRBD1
CASSIGTGSIYGYTF
TGCGCCAGCAGCATCGGGACAGGAAGTATCTATGGCTACACCTTC
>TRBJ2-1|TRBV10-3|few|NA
CAIKTGQSNEQFF
TGTGCCATCAAAACGGGCCAGAGCAATGAGCAGTTCTTC
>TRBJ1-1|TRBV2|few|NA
CASRGPSATEAFF
TGTGCCAGCAGGGGGCCTTCTGCCACTGAAGCTTTCTTT
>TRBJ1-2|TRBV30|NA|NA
CAWSSRRTNGYTF
TGTGCCTGGAGTTCCCGACGGACAAATGGCTACACCTTC
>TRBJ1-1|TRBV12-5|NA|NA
CASGANPNRAKNTEAFF
TGTGCTAGTGGTGCCAACCCGAACAGGGCCAAGAACACTGAAGCTTTCTTT
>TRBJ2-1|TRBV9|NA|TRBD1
CASSVLAGTGTYNEQFF
TGTGCCAGCAGCGTCTTGGCCGGGACAGGAACTTACAATGAGCAGTTCTTC
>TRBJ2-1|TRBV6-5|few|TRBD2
CASSYSGGRARNEQFF
TGTGCCAGCAGTTACTCTGGCGGGAGGGCTCGAAATGAGCAGTTCTTC
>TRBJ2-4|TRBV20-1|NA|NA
CSAPPGGVAKNIQYF
TGCAGTGCCCCCCCGGGCGGGGTAGCCAAAAACATTCAGTACTTC
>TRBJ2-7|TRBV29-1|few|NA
CSVELRSQNYEQYF
TGCAGCGTTGAACTGCGGTCGCAAAACTACGAGCAGTACTTC
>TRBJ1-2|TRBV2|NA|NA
CASSEEEQFYGYTF
TGTGCCAGCAGTGAAGAGGAGCAGTTCTATGGCTACACCTTC
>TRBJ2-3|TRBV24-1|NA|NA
CATSDREALSTSVGAVTQYF
TGTGCCACCAGTGATCGGGAAGCTCTCAGCACTAGTGTGGGGGCAGTTACGCAGTATTTT
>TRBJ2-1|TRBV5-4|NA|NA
CASRPDSNPHNEQFF
TGTGCCAGCAGACCTGACAGCAACCCCCACAATGAGCAGTTCTTC
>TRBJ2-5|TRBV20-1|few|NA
CSARDQGPETQYF
TGCAGTGCTAGAGATCAAGGCCCAGAGACCCAGTACTTC
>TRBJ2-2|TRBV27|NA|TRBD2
CASSLWREVVGELFF
TGTGCCAGCAGTTTATGGCGGGAGGTCGTCGGGGAGCTGTTTTTT
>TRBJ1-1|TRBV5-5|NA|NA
CASSLAGHTEAFF
TGTGCCAGCAGCTTGGCGGGGCACACTGAAGCTTTCTTT
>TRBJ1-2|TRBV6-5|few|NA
CASSYSKQGIYGYTF
TGTGCCAGCAGTTACTCGAAGCAGGGGATCTATGGCTACACCTTC
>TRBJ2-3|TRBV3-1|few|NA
CASSQDPTSFAQYF
TGTGCCAGCAGCCAAGATCCCACTAGTTTCGCGCAGTATTTT
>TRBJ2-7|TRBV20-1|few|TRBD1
CSAPATGGQPYEQYF
TGCAGTGCTCCCGCCACAGGGGGACAGCCCTACGAGCAGTACTTC
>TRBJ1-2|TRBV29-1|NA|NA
CSALLGEGYTF
TGCAGCGCCCTGTTAGGGGAAGGCTACACCTTC
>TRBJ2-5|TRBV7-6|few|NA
CASSFRGTPYQETQYF
TGTGCCAGCAGCTTTAGAGGGACCCCCTACCAAGAGACCCAGTACTTC
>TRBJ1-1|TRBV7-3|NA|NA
CASSLLGPNTEAFF
TGTGCCAGCAGCTTACTAGGGCCCAACACTGAAGCTTTCTTT
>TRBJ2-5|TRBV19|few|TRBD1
CASNPGTEETQYF
TGTGCCAGTAACCCCGGGACAGAAGAGACCCAGTACTTC